This T cell receptor (beta chain) derives from a study of cytomegalovirus exposure and HLA in healthy donors. PCR primers comprised 60 Vbeta and 13 Jbeta primers. Assay: immunoSEQ multiplex PCR; the TCRdb copy retains only in-frame clones and omits some. The repertoire holds fewer than 100,000 clones, with roughly 78% as singletons. Whole-study results and caveats: TCR beta V- and J-gene trimming, according to a later analysis, was linked to a missense DCLRE1C variant.

Only a few counts were recorded for this clone. As yet, its antigen is unknown. CDR1 is MGHDK, CDR2 SYGVNS, per germline. CDR3 length equals 13 residues. The V end lost 5 bases, the J end lost 7 bases, and 15 bases lay between the germline ends. This chain uses TRBV25-1 with TRBJ2-7; D not certain. The sequence came from a male donor in good health and CMV-seropositive. The sequencing sample was made of PBMCs. The CDR3 reads CASSMRPLGEQYF. The CDR3 nucleotides read TGTGCCAGCAGTATGCGCCCCCTCGGGGAGCAGTACTTC.